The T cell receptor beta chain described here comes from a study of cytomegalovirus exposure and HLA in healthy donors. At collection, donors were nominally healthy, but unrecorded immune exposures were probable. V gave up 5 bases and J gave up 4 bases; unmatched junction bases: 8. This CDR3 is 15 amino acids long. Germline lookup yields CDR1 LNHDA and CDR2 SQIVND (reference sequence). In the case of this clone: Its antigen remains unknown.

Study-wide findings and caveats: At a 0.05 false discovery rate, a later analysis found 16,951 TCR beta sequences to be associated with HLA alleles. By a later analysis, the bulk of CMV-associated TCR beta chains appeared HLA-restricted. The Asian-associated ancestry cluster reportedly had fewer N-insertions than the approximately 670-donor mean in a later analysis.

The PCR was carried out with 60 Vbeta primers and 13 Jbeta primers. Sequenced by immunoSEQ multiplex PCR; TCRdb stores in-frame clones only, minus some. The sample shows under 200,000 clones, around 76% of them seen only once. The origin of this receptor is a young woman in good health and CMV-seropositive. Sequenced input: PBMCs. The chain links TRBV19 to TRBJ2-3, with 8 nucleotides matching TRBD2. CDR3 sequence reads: CASSFPGLVSDTQYF. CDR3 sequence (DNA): TGTGCCAGTAGTTTCCCGGGACTAGTTTCAGATACGCAGTATTTT.